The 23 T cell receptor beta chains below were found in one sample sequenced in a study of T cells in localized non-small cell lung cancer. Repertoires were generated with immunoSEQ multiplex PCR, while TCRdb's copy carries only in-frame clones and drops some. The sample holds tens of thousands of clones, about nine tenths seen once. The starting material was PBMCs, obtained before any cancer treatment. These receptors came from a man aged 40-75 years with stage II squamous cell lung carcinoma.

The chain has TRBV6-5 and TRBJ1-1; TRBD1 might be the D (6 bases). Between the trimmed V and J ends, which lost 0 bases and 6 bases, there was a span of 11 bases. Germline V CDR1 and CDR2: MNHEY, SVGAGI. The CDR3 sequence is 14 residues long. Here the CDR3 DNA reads TGTGCCAGCAGTTACTCGATGGGGGCCCCTGAAGCTTTCTTT. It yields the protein CASSYSMGAPEAFF.

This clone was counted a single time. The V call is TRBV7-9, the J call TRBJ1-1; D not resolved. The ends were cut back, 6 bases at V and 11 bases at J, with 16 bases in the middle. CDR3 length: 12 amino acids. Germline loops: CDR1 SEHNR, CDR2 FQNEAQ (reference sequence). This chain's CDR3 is CASSSRPVDAFF. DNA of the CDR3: TGTGCCAGCAGTTCCAGACCGGTTGATGCTTTCTTT. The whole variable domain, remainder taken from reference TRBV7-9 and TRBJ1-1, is DTGVSQNPRHKITKRGQNVTFRCDPISEHNRLYWYRQTLGQGPEFLTYFQNEAQLEKSRLLSDRFSAERPKGSFSTLEIQRTEQGDSAMYLCASSSRPVDAFFGQGTRLTVV.

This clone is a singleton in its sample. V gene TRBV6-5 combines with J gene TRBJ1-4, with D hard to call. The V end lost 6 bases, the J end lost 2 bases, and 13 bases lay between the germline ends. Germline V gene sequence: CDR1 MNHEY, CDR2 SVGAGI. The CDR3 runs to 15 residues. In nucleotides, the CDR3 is TGTGCCAGCAGCCACAAAACGACGACTAATGAAAAACTGTTTTTT. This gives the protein CASSHKTTTNEKLFF.

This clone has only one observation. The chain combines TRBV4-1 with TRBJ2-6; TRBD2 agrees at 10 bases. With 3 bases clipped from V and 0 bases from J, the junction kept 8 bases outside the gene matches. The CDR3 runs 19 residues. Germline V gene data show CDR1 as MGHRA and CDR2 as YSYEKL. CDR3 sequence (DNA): TGCGCCAGCAGCCAGATAGGACTAGCGGATCTCTCTGGGGCCAACGTCCTGACTTTC. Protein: CASSQIGLADLSGANVLTF.

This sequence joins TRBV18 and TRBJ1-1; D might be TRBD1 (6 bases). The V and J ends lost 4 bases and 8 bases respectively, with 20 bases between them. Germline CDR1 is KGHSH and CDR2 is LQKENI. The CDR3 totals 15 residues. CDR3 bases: TGTGCCAGCTCACTAAGGACAGCTGCTCGAAGGGAAGCTTTCTTT. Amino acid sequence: CASSLRTAARREAFF.

The CDR3 loop reads CASFGTDEKLFF. The CDR3 coding sequence is TGTGCCAGCTTCGGGACTGATGAAAAACTGTTTTTT. The chain joins TRBV18 to TRBJ1-4; a weak D match, TRBD1 (5 bases). CDR3 length: 12 amino acids. Trimming stripped 7 bases from V and 6 bases from J, with 9 bases between. The V gene's germline CDR1 is KGHSH and CDR2 LQKENI.

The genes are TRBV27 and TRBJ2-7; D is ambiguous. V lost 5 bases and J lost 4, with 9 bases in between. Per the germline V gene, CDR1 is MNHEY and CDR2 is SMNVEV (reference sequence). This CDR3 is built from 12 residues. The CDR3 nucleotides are TGTGCCAGCAGTCACCGTCCTTACGAGCAGTACTTC. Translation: CASSHRPYEQYF.

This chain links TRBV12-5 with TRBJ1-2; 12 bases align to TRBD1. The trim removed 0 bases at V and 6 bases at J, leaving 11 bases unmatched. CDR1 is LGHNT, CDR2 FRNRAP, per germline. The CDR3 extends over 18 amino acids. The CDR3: CASGLVQIRGQGAHGYTF. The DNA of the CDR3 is TGTGCTAGTGGTTTGGTACAGATTAGGGGACAGGGGGCGCATGGCTACACCTTC.

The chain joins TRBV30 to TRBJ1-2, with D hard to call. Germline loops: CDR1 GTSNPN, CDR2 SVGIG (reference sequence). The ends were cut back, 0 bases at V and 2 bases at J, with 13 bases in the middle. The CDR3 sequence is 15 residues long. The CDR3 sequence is CAWSVPGLINYGYTF. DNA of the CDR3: TGTGCCTGGAGTGTACCCGGCTTAATAAACTATGGCTACACCTTC.

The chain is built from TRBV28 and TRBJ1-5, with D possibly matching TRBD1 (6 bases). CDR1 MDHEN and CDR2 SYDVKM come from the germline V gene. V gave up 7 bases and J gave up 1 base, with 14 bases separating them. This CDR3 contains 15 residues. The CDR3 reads CASTRPQGSNQPQHF. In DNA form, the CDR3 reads TGTGCCAGCACCAGGCCCCAGGGGAGCAATCAGCCCCAGCATTTT.

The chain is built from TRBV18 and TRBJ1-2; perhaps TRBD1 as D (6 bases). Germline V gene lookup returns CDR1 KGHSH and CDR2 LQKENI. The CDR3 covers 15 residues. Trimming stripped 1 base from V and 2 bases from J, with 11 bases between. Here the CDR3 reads CASSPQGQGNYGYTF. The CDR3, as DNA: TGTGCCAGCTCACCACAAGGGCAGGGGAACTATGGCTACACCTTC.

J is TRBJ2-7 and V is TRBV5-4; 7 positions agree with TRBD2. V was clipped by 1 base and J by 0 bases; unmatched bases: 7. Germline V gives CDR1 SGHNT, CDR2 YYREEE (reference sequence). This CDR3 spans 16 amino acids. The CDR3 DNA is TGTGCCAGCAGCTTGATGGGGGGGGGTCCCTCCTACGAGCAGTACTTC. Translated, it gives CASSLMGGGPSYEQYF.

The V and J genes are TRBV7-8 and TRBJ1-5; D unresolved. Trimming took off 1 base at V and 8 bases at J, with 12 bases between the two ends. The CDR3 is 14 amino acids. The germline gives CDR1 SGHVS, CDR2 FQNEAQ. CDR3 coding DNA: TGTGCCAGCAGCTTAGAAGTCGCGATCGAGCCCCAGCATTTT. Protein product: CASSLEVAIEPQHF.

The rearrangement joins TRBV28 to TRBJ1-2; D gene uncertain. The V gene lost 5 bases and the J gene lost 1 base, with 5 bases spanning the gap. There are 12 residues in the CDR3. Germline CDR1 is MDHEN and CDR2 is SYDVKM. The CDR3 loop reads CASSENNYGYTF. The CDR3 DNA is TGTGCCAGCAGTGAGAATAACTATGGCTACACCTTC.

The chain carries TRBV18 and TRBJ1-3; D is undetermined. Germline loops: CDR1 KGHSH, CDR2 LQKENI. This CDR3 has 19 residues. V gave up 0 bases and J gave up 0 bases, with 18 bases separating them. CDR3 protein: CASSPPNAPDANSGNTIYF. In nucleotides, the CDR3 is TGTGCCAGCTCACCACCGAATGCTCCGGACGCCAACTCTGGAAACACCATATATTTT.

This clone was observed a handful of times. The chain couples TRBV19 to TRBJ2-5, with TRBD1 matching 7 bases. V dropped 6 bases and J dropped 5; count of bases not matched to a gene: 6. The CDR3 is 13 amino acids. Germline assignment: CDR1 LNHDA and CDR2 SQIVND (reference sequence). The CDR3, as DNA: TGTGCCAGTAGACCGGGACAGAGGGAGACCCAGTACTTC. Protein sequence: CASRPGQRETQYF.

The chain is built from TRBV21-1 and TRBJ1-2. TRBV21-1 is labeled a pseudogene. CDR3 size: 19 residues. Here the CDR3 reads CASSKKGSGGGVLGYGYTF. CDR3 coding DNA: TGTGCCAGCAGCAAAAAGGGGTCCGGTGGGGGGGTGTTAGGCTATGGCTACACCTTC.

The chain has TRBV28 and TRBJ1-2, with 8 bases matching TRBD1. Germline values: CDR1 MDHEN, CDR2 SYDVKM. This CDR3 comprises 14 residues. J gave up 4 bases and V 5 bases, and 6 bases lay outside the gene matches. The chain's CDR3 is CASSLSTGGYGYTF. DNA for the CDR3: TGTGCCAGCAGTCTATCCACAGGGGGCTATGGCTACACCTTC.

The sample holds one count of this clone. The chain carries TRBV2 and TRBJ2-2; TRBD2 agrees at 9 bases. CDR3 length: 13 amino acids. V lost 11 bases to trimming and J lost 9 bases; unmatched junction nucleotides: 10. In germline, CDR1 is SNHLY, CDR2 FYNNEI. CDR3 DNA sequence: TGTGCCTGGAGTGGCGGGAGGGCGAGGGAGCTGTTTTTT. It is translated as CAWSGGRARELFF.

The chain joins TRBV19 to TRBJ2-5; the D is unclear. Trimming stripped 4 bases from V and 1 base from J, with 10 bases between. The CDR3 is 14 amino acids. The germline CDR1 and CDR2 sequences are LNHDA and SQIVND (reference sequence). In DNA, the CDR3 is TGTGCCAGTAGTACCCCGTACACCCAAGAGACCCAGTACTTC. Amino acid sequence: CASSTPYTQETQYF.

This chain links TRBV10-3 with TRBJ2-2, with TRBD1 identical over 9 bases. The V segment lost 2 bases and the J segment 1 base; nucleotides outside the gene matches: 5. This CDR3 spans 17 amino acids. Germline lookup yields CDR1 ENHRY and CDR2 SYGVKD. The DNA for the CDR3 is TGTGCCATCAGTGAGGGACAGGGGTCTTTGAACACCGGGGAGCTGTTTTTT. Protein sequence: CAISEGQGSLNTGELFF.

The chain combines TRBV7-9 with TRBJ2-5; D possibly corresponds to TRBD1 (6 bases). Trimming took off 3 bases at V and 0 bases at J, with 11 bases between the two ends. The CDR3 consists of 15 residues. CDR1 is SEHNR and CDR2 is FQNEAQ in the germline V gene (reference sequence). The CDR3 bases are TGTGCCAGCAGCTTGGGGACACAGTACCAAGAGACCCAGTACTTC. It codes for CASSLGTQYQETQYF.

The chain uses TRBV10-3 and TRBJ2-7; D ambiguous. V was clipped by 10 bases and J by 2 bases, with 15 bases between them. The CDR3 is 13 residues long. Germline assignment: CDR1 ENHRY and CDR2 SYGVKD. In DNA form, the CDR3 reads TGTGCCACGAACCAGGCAGGCCCCTACGAGCAGTACTTC. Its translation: CATNQAGPYEQYF.